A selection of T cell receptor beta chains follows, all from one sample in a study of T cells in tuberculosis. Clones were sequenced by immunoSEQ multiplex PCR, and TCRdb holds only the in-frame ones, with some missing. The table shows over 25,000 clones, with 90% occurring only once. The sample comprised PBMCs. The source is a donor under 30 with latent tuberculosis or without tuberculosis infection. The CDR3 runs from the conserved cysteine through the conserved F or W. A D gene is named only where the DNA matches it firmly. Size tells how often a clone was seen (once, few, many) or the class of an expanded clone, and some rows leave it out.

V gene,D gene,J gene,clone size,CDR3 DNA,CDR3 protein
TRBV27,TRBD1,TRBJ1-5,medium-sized,TGTGCCAGCAGGACAGGGGGCAATCAGCCCCAGCATTTT,CASRTGGNQPQHF
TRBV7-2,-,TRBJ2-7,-,TGTGCCAGCAGCGCGGACAGTGGCCTCCGCGAGCAGTACTTC,CASSADSGLREQYF
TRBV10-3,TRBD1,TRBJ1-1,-,TGTGCCATCAGTGACACCGGGACAGGGAGTGAAGCTTTCTTT,CAISDTGTGSEAFF
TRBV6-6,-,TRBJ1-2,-,TGTGCCAGCAGCCGGGAATATTGGTCAGGGGCCTATGGCTACACCTTC,CASSREYWSGAYGYTF
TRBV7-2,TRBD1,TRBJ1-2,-,TGTGCCAGCAGCTTCCGGACAGGGAGGGATGGCTACACCTTC,CASSFRTGRDGYTF
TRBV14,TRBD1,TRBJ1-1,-,TGTGCCAGCAGCCAAGTTGACAGGGTCGGCGAAGCTTTCTTT,CASSQVDRVGEAFF
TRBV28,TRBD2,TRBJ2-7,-,TGTGCCTCGGGGGGGAACGAGCAGTACTTC,CASGGNEQYF
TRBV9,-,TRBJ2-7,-,TGTGCCAGCAGCGCGGGCCTGGACAGAACCTACGAGCAGTACTTC,CASSAGLDRTYEQYF
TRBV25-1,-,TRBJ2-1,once,TGTGCCAGCGGGTTGGGGGAGGTCAATGAGCAGTTCTTC,CASGLGEVNEQFF
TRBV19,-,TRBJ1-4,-,TGTGCCAGTAGTACCACAGGGCTTAATGAAAAACTGTTTTTT,CASSTTGLNEKLFF
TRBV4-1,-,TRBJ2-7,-,TGCGCCAGCAGCCAAGTAGCAGGGGGGCCCTACGAGCAGTACTTC,CASSQVAGGPYEQYF
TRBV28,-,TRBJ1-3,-,TGTGCCAGCAGTTTAGGTTTAGTCTCTGGAAACACCATATATTTT,CASSLGLVSGNTIYF
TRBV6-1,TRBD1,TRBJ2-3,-,TGTGCCAGCAGCCCACAGGGGAGCACAGATACGCAGTATTTT,CASSPQGSTDTQYF
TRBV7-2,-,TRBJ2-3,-,TGTGCCAGCAGCTTAGGGTCTAGCCCTAGCACAGATACGCAGTATTTT,CASSLGSSPSTDTQYF
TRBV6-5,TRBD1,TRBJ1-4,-,TGTGCCAGCAGTACCCGACAGGGTATGGGGAAACTGTTTTTT,CASSTRQGMGKLFF
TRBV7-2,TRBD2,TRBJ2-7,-,TGTGCCAGCAGCCCAGGCGGGGGGACCTACGAGCAGTACTTC,CASSPGGGTYEQYF
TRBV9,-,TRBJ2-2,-,TGTGCCAGCAGCGGGAGTGGTTGGGCCGGGGAGCTGTTTTTT,CASSGSGWAGELFF
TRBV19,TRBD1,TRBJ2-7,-,TGTGCCAGTAGTATGGGACAGACCTACGAGCAGTACTTC,CASSMGQTYEQYF
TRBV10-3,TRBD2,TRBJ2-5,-,TGTGCCATCGGTGGACTAGCGGGGGGCGGAGGAGAGACCCAGTACTTC,CAIGGLAGGGGETQYF
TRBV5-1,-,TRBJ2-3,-,TGCGCCAGCAGCTTGGCGGGTGAGGGTGCGACAGATACGCAGTATTTT,CASSLAGEGATDTQYF
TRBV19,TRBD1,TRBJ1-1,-,TGTGCCAGTAGGGCAACAGGGGTTGGTGAAGCTTTCTTT,CASRATGVGEAFF
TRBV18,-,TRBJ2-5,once,TGTGCCAGCTCACCCCTAGACAGGACCCAGTACTTC,CASSPLDRTQYF
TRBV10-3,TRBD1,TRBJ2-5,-,TGTGCCATCAGTGAGTCCGGGACAGGGGATCTAGAGACCCAGTACTTC,CAISESGTGDLETQYF
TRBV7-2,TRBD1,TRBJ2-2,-,TGTGCCAGCAGCTCGACAGGGGTGAACACCGGGGAGCTGTTTTTT,CASSSTGVNTGELFF
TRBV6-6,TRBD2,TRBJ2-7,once,TGTGCCAGCAGTTATGCCAGCGGGGGTTCCTACGAGCAGTACTTC,CASSYASGGSYEQYF
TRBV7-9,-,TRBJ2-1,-,TGTGCCAGCAGCCCCATGGCCGGCCAGGGCTACAATGAGCAGTTCTTC,CASSPMAGQGYNEQFF
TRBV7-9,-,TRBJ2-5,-,TGTGCCAGCAGCTTTATCAGGGAGGAAGAGACCCAGTACTTC,CASSFIREEETQYF
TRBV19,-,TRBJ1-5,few,TGTGCCAGTAGTATGGAGACAGGCCAAGTACGCAATCAGCCCCAGCATTTT,CASSMETGQVRNQPQHF
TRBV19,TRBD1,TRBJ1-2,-,TGTGCCACGACAGGGTCGAGCGACTATGGCTACACCTTC,CATTGSSDYGYTF
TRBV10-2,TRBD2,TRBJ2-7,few,TGCGCCAGTTCGGCCCCACTAGCGGGGGTTATGTACGAGCAGTACTTC,CASSAPLAGVMYEQYF
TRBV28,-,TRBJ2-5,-,TGTGCCAGCAAGCACGGGGTGGAGACCCAGTACTTC,CASKHGVETQYF
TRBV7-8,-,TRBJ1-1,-,TGTGCCAGCAGCTCACAGATCATGAACACTGAAGCTTTCTTT,CASSSQIMNTEAFF
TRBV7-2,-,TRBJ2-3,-,TGTGCCAGCAGCTTAGGACAGAGCACAGATACGCAGTATTTT,CASSLGQSTDTQYF
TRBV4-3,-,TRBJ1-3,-,TGCGCCAGCAGCCAAGATTGGAGAACTGGAAACACCATATATTTT,CASSQDWRTGNTIYF
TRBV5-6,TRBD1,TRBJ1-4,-,TGTGCCAGCAGCTACAGGGGGCTGGAGGAAAAACTGTTTTTT,CASSYRGLEEKLFF
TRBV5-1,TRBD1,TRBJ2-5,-,TGCGCCAGCAGCTTGCTCCAATGGGACAGGCTTTACCAAGAGACCCAGTACTTC,CASSLLQWDRLYQETQYF
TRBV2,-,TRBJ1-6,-,TGTGCCAGCAGTGAAGTGGCGGCTAAGTTTAATTCACCCCTCCACTTT,CASSEVAAKFNSPLHF
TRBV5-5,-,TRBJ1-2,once,TGTGCCAGCAGCATTACTAACTATGGCTACACCTTC,CASSITNYGYTF
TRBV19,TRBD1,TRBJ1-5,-,TGTGCCAGTAGAACGACAGGGGATAGCAATCAGCCCCAGCATTTT,CASRTTGDSNQPQHF
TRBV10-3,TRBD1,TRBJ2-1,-,TGTGCCATCAGTTCCCTAGCAGGGGGCATCTACAATGAGCAGTTCTTC,CAISSLAGGIYNEQFF
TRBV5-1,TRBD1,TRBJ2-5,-,TGCGCCAGCAGCCCGGGGACAGGGCCCCAGGAGACCCAGTACTTC,CASSPGTGPQETQYF
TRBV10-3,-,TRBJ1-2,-,TGTGCCATCAGTGAGTTAGTCAGGGAGGATTATGGCTACACCTTC,CAISELVREDYGYTF
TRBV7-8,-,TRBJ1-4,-,TGTGCCAGCAGCCCCCGGGACTCTCCTAATGAAAAACTGTTTTTT,CASSPRDSPNEKLFF
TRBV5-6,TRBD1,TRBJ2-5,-,TGTGCCAGCAGCTTGAGACAGGGGGCAGCGACCCAGTACTTC,CASSLRQGAATQYF
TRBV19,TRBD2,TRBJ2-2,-,TGTGCCAGTAGTATAAAGGGACTAGCGGGTCTCACCGGGGAGCTGTTTTTT,CASSIKGLAGLTGELFF
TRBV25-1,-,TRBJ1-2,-,TGTGCCATCCTAGCCCAGGGCTACACCTTC,CAILAQGYTF
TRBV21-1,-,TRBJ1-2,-,TGTGCCAGCAGCACAAGAGGGTTGACAGGGAGAGCCTATGGCTACACCTTC,CASSTRGLTGRAYGYTF
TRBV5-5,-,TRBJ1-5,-,TGTGCCAGCAGCCTCTATAGCAATCAGCCCCAGCATTTT,CASSLYSNQPQHF
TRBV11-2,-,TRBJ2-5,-,TGTGCCAGCAGCTTAGGACAGGTGGAAGGGGAGACCCAGTACTTC,CASSLGQVEGETQYF
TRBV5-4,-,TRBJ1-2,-,TGTGCCAGCAGCGCCGCCTCCGGGTATGGCTACACCTTC,CASSAASGYGYTF
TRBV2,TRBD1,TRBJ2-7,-,TGTGCCAGCAGTGAACGGTTGACAGGGGTCCACGAGCAGTACTTC,CASSERLTGVHEQYF
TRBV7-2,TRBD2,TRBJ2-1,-,TGTGCCAGCAGCCCGTTGACTAGCGGGGGCGATGAGCAGTTCTTC,CASSPLTSGGDEQFF
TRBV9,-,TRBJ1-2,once,TGTGCCAGCAGCGTAATAGACTTTAGGAGCTACACCTTC,CASSVIDFRSYTF
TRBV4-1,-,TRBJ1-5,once,TGCGCCAGCAGCCCCGGTCAGGGGACGCATCAGCCCCAGCATTTT,CASSPGQGTHQPQHF
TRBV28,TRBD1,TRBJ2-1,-,TGTGCCAGTAGGGACAGGGTGATCAATGAGCAGTTCTTC,CASRDRVINEQFF
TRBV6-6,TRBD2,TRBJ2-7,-,TGTGCCAGCAGCGGACTAGCGGGGGGATATACTCAGTACTTC,CASSGLAGGYTQYF
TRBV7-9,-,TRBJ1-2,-,TGTGCCAGCAGCGCGGGACGGCTCGGTATCATTACCTATGGCTACACCTTC,CASSAGRLGIITYGYTF